The next 30 T cell receptor beta chains were all read from a single sample in a study of blood T cell repertoires in COVID-19. The method was immunoSEQ multiplex PCR; TCRdb's version includes in-frame clones alone and lacks a portion of them. The repertoire has about 240,000 clones, roughly nine tenths of them found once; the top ten carry 6.2%. The sequencing sample was made of peripheral blood. These receptors all come from a man aged 55 to 70 with acute or convalescent COVID-19.

The rearrangement uses TRBV6-2 or TRBV6-3 and TRBJ2-7; 12 bases agree with TRBD2. This CDR3 is 16 amino acids long. The ends lost 6 bases at V and 6 bases at J; junction bases unmatched: 12. The germline CDR1 and CDR2 sequences are MNHEY and SVGEGT. The CDR3 loop reads CASSPRRLAGVLEQYF. The CDR3, as DNA: TGTGCCAGCAGCCCCCGTAGACTAGCGGGAGTTCTCGAGCAGTACTTC.

The rearrangement uses TRBV5-8 and TRBJ2-7; D is possibly TRBD2 (5 bases). Germline loops: CDR1 SGHTS, CDR2 YDEGEE. Trimming left V 8 bases short and J 0 bases short, with 12 bases between. The CDR3 consists of 13 residues. The CDR3 DNA sequence: TGTGCCAGTCGAAAGAGGGCCTCCTACGAGCAGTACTTC. Amino acids: CASRKRASYEQYF.

The chain is built from TRBV19 and TRBJ2-1, with 8 positions matching TRBD1. This CDR3 comprises 12 residues. Germline V gene data show CDR1 as LNHDA and CDR2 as SQIVND (reference sequence). V shed 4 bases and J 7 bases; nucleotides not matched to a gene: 0. The CDR3 region is CASSNRGNEQFF. CDR3 nucleotide sequence: TGTGCCAGTAGTAACAGGGGGAATGAGCAGTTCTTC.

This chain links TRBV7-2 with TRBJ2-5; D perhaps matches TRBD2 (5 bases). Per the germline V gene, CDR1 is SGHTA and CDR2 is FQGNSA. V lost 5 bases, J lost 5 bases, and 12 bases lay in between. The CDR3 runs 13 residues. The CDR3 is CASSPGFRETQYF. The CDR3 nucleotides are TGTGCCAGCAGCCCGGGATTTCGGGAGACCCAGTACTTC.

The J gene is TRBJ2-5, the V gene TRBV19; TRBD2 agrees at 8 bases. Germline CDR1 reads LNHDA; CDR2 reads SQIVND (reference sequence). The V gene end was trimmed by 1 base and the J gene end by 5 bases; junction bases not matched to a gene: 6. The CDR3 has 15 residues. The CDR3, as DNA: TGTGCCAGTAGTATAGCCCCGGGACTAGGGGAGACCCAGTACTTC. Translation: CASSIAPGLGETQYF. Based on the CDR3 plus reference TRBV19 and TRBJ2-5, the full variable domain is DGGITQSPKYLFRKEGQNVTLSCEQNLNHDAMYWYRQDPGQGLRLIYYSQIVNDFQKGDIAEGYSVSREKKESFPLTVTSAQKNPTAFYLCASSIAPGLGETQYFGPGTRLLVL.

The chain joins TRBV3-1 (or the pseudogene TRBV3-2) to TRBJ2-7, with TRBD2 matching over 9 bases. With 0 bases clipped from V and 7 bases from J, the junction kept 7 bases outside the gene matches. In germline, CDR1 is LGHDT, CDR2 YNNKEL (reference sequence). The CDR3 length is 15 residues. The CDR3 region is CASSQEGTSSEEQYF. Written as DNA, the CDR3 is TGTGCCAGCAGCCAAGAAGGGACTAGCTCCGAAGAGCAGTACTTC.

J is TRBJ1-5 and V is TRBV19; 8 bases line up with TRBD1. The germline CDR1 and CDR2 sequences are LNHDA and SQIVND (reference sequence). J was trimmed by 5 bases and V by 6 bases; bases with no gene match: 9. The CDR3 consists of 15 residues. The CDR3 sequence: CASRSSRGLDQPQHF. CDR3 DNA: TGTGCCAGTAGGTCTAGCAGGGGGCTCGATCAGCCCCAGCATTTT.

The chain is built from TRBV10-3 and TRBJ2-7, with TRBD2 identical over 7 bases. CDR3 size: 20 residues. Germline lookup yields CDR1 ENHRY and CDR2 SYGVKD. V shed 6 bases and J 4 bases; nucleotides not matched to a gene: 27. CDR3 nucleotide sequence: TGTGCCATCAGGGAGCGAGCTAGCGGAGCTCAAAGGAGGGGACCATACGAGCAGTACTTC. Protein: CAIRERASGAQRRGPYEQYF.

The gene calls are TRBV10-3 and TRBJ1-3; 8 bases fit TRBD1. Germline V gene sequence: CDR1 ENHRY, CDR2 SYGVKD. After removal of 1 base from V and 2 bases from J, the junction contained 7 bases not matched to a gene. The CDR3 runs to 17 residues. CDR3 in amino acids: CAISEFRQGRTGNTIYF. The DNA of the CDR3 is TGTGCCATCAGTGAGTTCAGACAGGGGCGAACTGGAAACACCATATATTTT.

The rearrangement joins TRBV7-2 to TRBJ1-5; the D is unclear. Trimming stripped 3 bases from V and 5 bases from J, with 11 bases between. In germline, CDR1 is SGHTA, CDR2 FQGNSA. This CDR3 region has 14 residues. Here the CDR3 reads CASSLTGGHQPQHF. The CDR3 coding sequence is TGTGCCAGCAGCTTGACCGGAGGGCATCAGCCCCAGCATTTT.

V usage is TRBV10-3 and J usage is TRBJ2-7; TRBD1 agrees at 8 bases. Germline V gene lookup returns CDR1 ENHRY and CDR2 SYGVKD. The CDR3 has 14 residues. The ends lost 6 bases at V and 5 bases at J; junction bases unmatched: 9. CDR3 nucleotides: TGTGCCATCAGCGGACGTCAGGGGGCGGACGAGCAGTACTTC. Translation: CAISGRQGADEQYF.

This clone was detected once. The chain couples TRBV7-8 to TRBJ1-2; 7 nucleotides agree with TRBD1. The CDR3 has 15 amino acids. Germline CDR1 reads SGHVS; CDR2 reads FQNEAQ. The junction had 8 bases not matched to a gene; V was cut back by 3 bases and J by 4 bases. The CDR3 loop reads CASSLGQTPLYGYTF. DNA of the CDR3: TGTGCCAGCAGCTTGGGACAGACACCGCTCTATGGCTACACCTTC.

CDR3 loop: CSAGQSSGNTIYF. The DNA for the CDR3 is TGCAGCGCTGGACAGAGCTCTGGAAACACCATATATTTT. This chain joins TRBV29-1 and TRBJ1-3; D might be TRBD1 (6 bases). The CDR3 runs to 13 residues. V was trimmed by 7 bases and J by 0 bases, leaving 10 bases between them. The V gene's germline CDR1 is SQVTM and CDR2 ANQGSEA.

This chain uses TRBV6-6 with TRBJ1-5, with TRBD1 as a possible D gene (6 bases). The CDR3 runs 16 residues. Trimming left V 5 bases short and J 1 base short, with 15 bases between. The germline V gene has CDR1 MNHNY and CDR2 SVGAGI (reference sequence). As DNA, the CDR3 is TGTGCCAGCAGTACCCAACAGGGAAGGAGCAATCAGCCCCAGCATTTT. Its translation: CASSTQQGRSNQPQHF.

The V and J genes are TRBV19 and TRBJ2-1; 13 positions match TRBD2. V lost 6 bases to trimming and J lost 7 bases; unmatched junction nucleotides: 9. The germline V gene has CDR1 LNHDA and CDR2 SQIVND (reference sequence). This CDR3 contains 16 residues. For the CDR3, the DNA is TGTGCCAGTAGCACCGGACTAGCGGGAGCCAGTAATGAGCAGTTCTTC. Translation gives CASSTGLAGASNEQFF.

This rearrangement joins TRBV6-1 to TRBJ2-2, with a tentative D call TRBD1 (7 bases). Per the germline V gene, CDR1 is MNHNS and CDR2 is SASEGT. V was pared by 3 bases and J by 4 bases, with 15 bases between. The CDR3 length is 16 residues. The CDR3 nucleotides read TGTGCCAGCAGTGACTGGAGTCAGGGGGGCACCGGGGAGCTGTTTTTT. This translates into CASSDWSQGGTGELFF.

This clone was seen a single time. This rearrangement joins TRBV27 to TRBJ2-1; 11 nucleotides align to TRBD2. CDR1 MNHEY and CDR2 SMNVEV come from the germline V gene (reference sequence). V shed 5 bases, J shed 5 bases, and the junction held 5 bases outside the gene matches. This CDR3 comprises 15 residues. The CDR3 here is CASSTLAGVHNEQFF. In nucleotides, the CDR3 is TGTGCCAGCAGTACACTAGCGGGAGTGCACAATGAGCAGTTCTTC.

The chain couples TRBV28 to TRBJ1-5; tentative D call: TRBD1 (5 bases). Trimming shortened V by 6 bases and J by 0 bases, and 21 bases separated the two germline ends. The CDR3 length is 18 residues. The germline CDR1 and CDR2 sequences are MDHEN and SYDVKM. This CDR3 is CASSSPTAGDISNQPQHF. CDR3 coding DNA: TGTGCCAGCAGCTCCCCGACAGCGGGGGATATTAGCAATCAGCCCCAGCATTTT.

This clone was counted a few times. The chain links TRBV15 to TRBJ2-7, with 12 nucleotides matching TRBD1. CDR1 is LNHNV and CDR2 is YYDKDF in the germline V gene (reference sequence). Trimming at V came to 4 bases and at J to 4 bases, leaving 8 bases not matched to a gene. CDR3 size: 16 residues. CDR3 residues: CATSKNPGQGAYEQYF. The CDR3 DNA reads TGTGCCACCAGCAAAAACCCGGGACAGGGGGCGTACGAGCAGTACTTC.

The V and J genes are TRBV28 and TRBJ2-7; TRBD1 matches at 9 bases. Losses at the gene ends were 6 bases for V and 2 bases for J; bases not matched to a gene: 11. The CDR3 loop spans 16 amino acids. The germline gives CDR1 MDHEN, CDR2 SYDVKM. As DNA, the CDR3 is TGTGCCAGCAGCCTCCACCGGGACAGGGACACCTACGAGCAGTACTTC. It is translated as CASSLHRDRDTYEQYF.

The V gene is TRBV30, the J gene TRBJ2-2; 13 bases match TRBD2. The germline CDR1 and CDR2 sequences are GTSNPN and SVGIG (reference sequence). V trimming: 7 bases; J trimming: 7 bases; junction bases outside the gene matches: 9. CDR3 size: 15 residues. The CDR3 here is CASSRGTSGNGELFF. In nucleotides, the CDR3 is TGTGCCTCCAGCCGCGGGACTAGCGGGAACGGGGAGCTGTTTTTT.

The chain couples TRBV7-9 to TRBJ1-5, with TRBD1 matching over 7 bases. The CDR3 sequence is 15 residues long. The V gene's germline CDR1 is SEHNR and CDR2 FQNEAQ (reference sequence). V lost 1 base to trimming and J lost 2 bases; unmatched junction nucleotides: 2. CDR3 nucleotide sequence: TGTGCCAGCAGCTTAGGGGGGACAGGCAATCAGCCCCAGCATTTT. The encoded protein is CASSLGGTGNQPQHF.

The chain joins TRBV4-1 to TRBJ1-2; 9 bases are a match to TRBD1. Per germline, CDR1 MGHRA and CDR2 YSYEKL. CDR3 length: 14 residues. V shed 0 bases, J shed 8 bases, and the junction held 4 bases outside the gene matches. CDR3 amino acids: CASSQDSTGGGYTF. CDR3 in DNA: TGCGCCAGCAGCCAAGACTCAACAGGGGGCGGCTACACCTTC.

The rearrangement links TRBV7-2 to TRBJ2-7; 10 bases map to TRBD2. V was clipped by 0 bases and J by 8 bases; unmatched bases: 7. CDR3 length equals 15 residues. From germline, CDR1 is SGHTA and CDR2 FQGNSA. The CDR3 protein is CASSLAQASGSQQYF. The DNA of the CDR3 is TGTGCCAGCAGCTTAGCACAGGCTAGCGGGAGCCAGCAGTACTTC.

The chain uses TRBV6-5 and TRBJ2-7; 8 bases are shared with TRBD2. After removal of 5 bases from V and 3 bases from J, the junction contained 9 bases not matched to a gene. The CDR3 extends over 15 amino acids. The germline gives CDR1 MNHEY, CDR2 SVGAGI. The chain's CDR3 is CASSPMIAGSYEQYF. CDR3 nucleotide sequence: TGTGCCAGCAGTCCCATGATAGCGGGGAGCTACGAGCAGTACTTC.

The chain links TRBV7-2 to TRBJ2-7, with 11 bases that match TRBD2. Trimming removed 5 bases from V and 2 bases from J; junction bases left unmatched: 5. Germline V gives CDR1 SGHTA, CDR2 FQGNSA. The CDR3 has 15 residues. In DNA, the CDR3 is TGTGCCAGCAGCGCTACTAGCGGGAGACCCTACGAGCAGTACTTC. As protein: CASSATSGRPYEQYF.

The rearrangement uses TRBV2 and TRBJ2-5; D may be TRBD1 (6 bases). CDR1 and CDR2 (germline): SNHLY, FYNNEI. The CDR3 sequence is 14 residues long. Between the trimmed V and J ends, which lost 5 bases and 7 bases, there was a span of 17 bases. The CDR3 is CASSTRQVGGTQYF. The CDR3 coding sequence is TGTGCCAGCAGTACGAGACAGGTCGGAGGGACCCAGTACTTC.

The gene calls are TRBV28 and TRBJ1-5; D might be TRBD1 (6 bases). Trimming cost V 5 bases and J 3 bases, with 11 bases left between them. This CDR3 spans 14 amino acids. In germline, CDR1 is MDHEN, CDR2 SYDVKM. Written as DNA, the CDR3 is TGTGCCAGCAGTGGACAGTTATTCAATCAGCCCCAGCATTTT. Translation gives CASSGQLFNQPQHF.

J is TRBJ1-4 and V is TRBV27; D is undetermined. The V and J ends lost 4 bases and 3 bases respectively, with 9 bases between them. Per germline, CDR1 MNHEY and CDR2 SMNVEV (reference sequence). The CDR3 contains 14 residues. The chain's CDR3 is CASSYGRANEKLFF. The CDR3 DNA reads TGTGCCAGCAGTTACGGTCGAGCTAATGAAAAACTGTTTTTT.

On this clone itself: Other nucleotide sequences from this sample produce the same CDR3. The chain recombines TRBV6-5 with TRBJ2-7; no reliable D call. CDR1 is MNHEY, CDR2 SVGAGI, per germline. The ends were cut back, 5 bases at V and 4 bases at J, with 9 bases in the middle. This CDR3 has 12 amino acids. The CDR3 DNA is TGTGCCAGCAGTATGGGCCCTTACGAGCAGTACTTC. Amino acids: CASSMGPYEQYF.